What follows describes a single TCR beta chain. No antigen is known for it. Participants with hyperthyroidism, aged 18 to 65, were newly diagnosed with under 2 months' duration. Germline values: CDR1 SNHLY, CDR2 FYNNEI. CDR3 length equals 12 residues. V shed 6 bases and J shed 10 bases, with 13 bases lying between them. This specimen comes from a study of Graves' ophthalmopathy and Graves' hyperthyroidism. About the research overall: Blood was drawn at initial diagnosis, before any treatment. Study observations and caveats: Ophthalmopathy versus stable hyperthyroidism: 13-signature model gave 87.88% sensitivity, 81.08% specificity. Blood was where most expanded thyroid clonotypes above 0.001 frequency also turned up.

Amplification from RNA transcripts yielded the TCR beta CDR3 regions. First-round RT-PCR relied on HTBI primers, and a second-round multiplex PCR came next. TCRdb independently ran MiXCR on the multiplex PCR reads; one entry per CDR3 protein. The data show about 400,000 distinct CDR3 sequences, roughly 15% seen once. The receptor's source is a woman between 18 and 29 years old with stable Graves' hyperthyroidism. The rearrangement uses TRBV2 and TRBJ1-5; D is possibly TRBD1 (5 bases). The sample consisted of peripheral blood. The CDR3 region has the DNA TGTGCCAGCAGCGCGGACACTCTCCCCCAGCATTTT. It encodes CASSADTLPQHF. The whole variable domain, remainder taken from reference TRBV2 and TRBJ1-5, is EPEVTQTPSHQVTQMGQEVILRCVPISNHLYFYWYRQILGQKVEFLVSFYNNEISEKSEIFDDQFSVERPDGSNFTLKIRSTKLEDSAMYFCASSADTLPQHFGDGTRLSIL.